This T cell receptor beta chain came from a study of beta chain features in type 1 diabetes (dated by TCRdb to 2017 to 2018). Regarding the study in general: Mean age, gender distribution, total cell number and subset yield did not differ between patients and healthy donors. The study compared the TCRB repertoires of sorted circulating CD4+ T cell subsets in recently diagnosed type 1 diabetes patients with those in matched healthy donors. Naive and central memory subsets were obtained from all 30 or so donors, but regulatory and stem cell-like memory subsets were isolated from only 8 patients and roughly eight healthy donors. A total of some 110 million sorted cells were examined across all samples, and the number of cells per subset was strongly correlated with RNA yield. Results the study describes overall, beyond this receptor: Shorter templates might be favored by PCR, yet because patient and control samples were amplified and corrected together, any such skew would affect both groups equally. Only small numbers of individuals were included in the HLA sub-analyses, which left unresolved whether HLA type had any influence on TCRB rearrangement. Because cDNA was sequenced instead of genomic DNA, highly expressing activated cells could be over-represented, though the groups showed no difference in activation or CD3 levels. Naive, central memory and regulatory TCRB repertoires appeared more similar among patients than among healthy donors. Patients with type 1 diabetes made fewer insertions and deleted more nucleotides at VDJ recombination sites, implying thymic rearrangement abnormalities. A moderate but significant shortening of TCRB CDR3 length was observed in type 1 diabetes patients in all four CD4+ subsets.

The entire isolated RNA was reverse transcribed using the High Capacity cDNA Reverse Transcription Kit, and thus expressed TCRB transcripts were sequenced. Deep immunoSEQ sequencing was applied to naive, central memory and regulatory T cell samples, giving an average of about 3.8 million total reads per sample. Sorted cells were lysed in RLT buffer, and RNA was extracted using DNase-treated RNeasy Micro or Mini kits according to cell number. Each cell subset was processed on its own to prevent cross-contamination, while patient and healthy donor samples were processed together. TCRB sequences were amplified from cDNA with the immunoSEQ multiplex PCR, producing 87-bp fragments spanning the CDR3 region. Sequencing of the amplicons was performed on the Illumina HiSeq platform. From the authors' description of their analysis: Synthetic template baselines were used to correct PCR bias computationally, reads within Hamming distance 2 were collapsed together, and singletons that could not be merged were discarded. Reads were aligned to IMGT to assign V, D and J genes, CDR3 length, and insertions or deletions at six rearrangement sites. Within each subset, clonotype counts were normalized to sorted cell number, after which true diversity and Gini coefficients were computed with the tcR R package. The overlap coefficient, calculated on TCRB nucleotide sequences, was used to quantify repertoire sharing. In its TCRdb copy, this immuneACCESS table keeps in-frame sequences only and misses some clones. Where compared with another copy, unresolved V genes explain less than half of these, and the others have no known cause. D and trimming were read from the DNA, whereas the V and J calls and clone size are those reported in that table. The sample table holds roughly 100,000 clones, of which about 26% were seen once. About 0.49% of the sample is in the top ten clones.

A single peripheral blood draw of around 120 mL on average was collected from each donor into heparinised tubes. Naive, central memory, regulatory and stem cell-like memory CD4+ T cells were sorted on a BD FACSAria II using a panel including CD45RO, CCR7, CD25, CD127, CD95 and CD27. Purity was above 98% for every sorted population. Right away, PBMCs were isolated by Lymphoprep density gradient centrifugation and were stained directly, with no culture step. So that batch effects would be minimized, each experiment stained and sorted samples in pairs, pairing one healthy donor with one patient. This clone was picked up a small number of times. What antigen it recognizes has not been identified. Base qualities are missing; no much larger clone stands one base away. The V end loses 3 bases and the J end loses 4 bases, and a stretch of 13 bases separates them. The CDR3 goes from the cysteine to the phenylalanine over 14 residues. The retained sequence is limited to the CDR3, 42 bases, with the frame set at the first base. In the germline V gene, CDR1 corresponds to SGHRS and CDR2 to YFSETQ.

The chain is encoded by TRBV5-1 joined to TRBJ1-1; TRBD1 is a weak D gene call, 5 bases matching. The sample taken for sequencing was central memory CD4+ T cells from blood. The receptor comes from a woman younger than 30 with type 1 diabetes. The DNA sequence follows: TGCGCCAGCAGCTGGGTCGGGGGGGGCACTGAAGCTTTCTTT. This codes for CASSWVGGGTEAFF.